The rows below give T cell receptor beta chains drawn from one sample of a study of shared clonotypes between healthy human individuals. Sequencing was performed with immunoSEQ multiplex PCR; in TCRdb, only in-frame clones are kept and a portion is missing. The data contain about 640,000 clones, approximately 75% of them singletons. Source material: memory CD4+ T cells sorted from blood. These receptors came from a woman aged 25 to 39 in good health. Both conserved end residues are part of each CDR3. The D gene is left open where the match is weak. Where a row states a size, it is once, few, many or the class of an expanded clone; other rows omit it.

clone size	D gene	V gene	J gene	CDR3 DNA	CDR3 protein
.	.	TRBV7-9	TRBJ2-2	TGTGCCAGCAGCCTCGATTCTTACACCGGGGAGCTGTTTTTT	CASSLDSYTGELFF
.	.	TRBV4-2	TRBJ1-2	TGTGCCAGCAGCCAGGGCAAAGTGACTGATGGCTACACCTTC	CASSQGKVTDGYTF
.	TRBD1	TRBV5-4	TRBJ2-1	TGTGCCAGCAGCCTGACAAAGGGGGCTAAAGGAAATGAGCAGTTCTTC	CASSLTKGAKGNEQFF
.	TRBD1	TRBV11-2	TRBJ2-3	TGTGCCAGCAGCCCCCTAACAGGGGGGAGCACAGATACGCAGTATTTT	CASSPLTGGSTDTQYF
.	.	TRBV4-1	TRBJ2-5	TGCGCCAGCAGCCAAGGGCAAGGGACCGAGACCCAGTACTTC	CASSQGQGTETQYF
once	TRBD2	TRBV5-1	TRBJ2-3	TGCGCCAGCAGGCCAGCGGGAGGCCTTAGCACAGATACGCAGTATTTT	CASRPAGGLSTDTQYF
.	.	TRBV12-5	TRBJ2-1	TGTGCTAGTGGTTTGTCAGGGTACAATGAGCAGTTCTTC	CASGLSGYNEQFF
once	TRBD2	TRBV7-9	TRBJ2-7	TGTGCCAGCAGCCGGGACTACGGGGAGCAGTACTTC	CASSRDYGEQYF
.	TRBD2	TRBV19	TRBJ2-3	TGTGCCTCCGCACGGGGCGGGAGCGTGGGCACAGATACGCAGTATTTT	CASARGGSVGTDTQYF
.	TRBD2	TRBV7-6	TRBJ2-7	TGTGCCAGCAGCTTAGAATGGGGTAGCGGGTCTATCACGCAGTACTTC	CASSLEWGSGSITQYF
many	.	TRBV6-5	TRBJ1-1	TGTGCCAGCTGGGGATATCACGGTGAAGCTTTCTTT	CASWGYHGEAFF
.	.	TRBV28	TRBJ1-2	TGTGCCAGCAGCCAAGCTGTGGGGTCAGACTATGGCTACACCTTC	CASSQAVGSDYGYTF
.	.	TRBV28	TRBJ2-1	TGTGCCAGCAGTGAAAGCCGGGGGTACTACAATGAGCAGTTCTTC	CASSESRGYYNEQFF
.	TRBD2	TRBV6-5	TRBJ2-3	TGTGCCAGCAGTTACTGGACTAGCCCAGATACGCAGTATTTT	CASSYWTSPDTQYF
.	.	TRBV19	TRBJ2-7	TGTGCCAGTAGGAGGGATGGCTCCTACGAGCAGTACTTC	CASRRDGSYEQYF
.	.	TRBV30	TRBJ1-5	TGTGCCTGGGCCACCGGGACACAAAATCAGCCCCAGCATTTT	CAWATGTQNQPQHF